This T cell receptor (beta chain) was sequenced in a study of circulating CD8 cells and anti-PD-1 response in melanoma. Regarding the study as a whole: PD-1 and DPOS subsets showed similar, higher clonality than DNEG. Tumor reactivity was tested by peptide assays on expanded sorted subsets.

Germline V lookup: CDR1 SGHNT, CDR2 YYREEE (reference sequence). Trimming cost V 4 bases and J 4 bases; bases outside gene matches: 8. There are 17 residues in the CDR3. Sorting of live CD3+CD8+TCRalphabeta+ cells by PD-1 and/or TIGIT gave four subsets. The table lists this clonotype with a few counts. What it binds is not known. The QIAseq Immune Repertoire TCR panel built the libraries from roughly 16 ng of total RNA. TCRdb reprocessed the reads via MiXCR and lists one record per CDR3 protein. The data contain about 990 distinct CDR3 sequences, 9.4% of them singletons. The sequencing used CD8+ T cells from PBMCs, collected at baseline or after one month of anti-PD-1 therapy (not recorded which). The chain has TRBV5-4 and TRBJ2-2; 12 bases are shared with TRBD2. This receptor was taken from a human donor with melanoma. The CDR3 loop reads CASSKSLAGGSTGELFF. DNA of the CDR3: TGTGCCAGCAGCAAGTCACTAGCGGGGGGCTCCACCGGGGAGCTGTTTTTT.